This T cell receptor (beta chain) stems from a study of siplizumab effects on memory and regulatory T cells (dated by TCRdb to between 2018 and 2021). About the study as a whole: The study looked at the effect of siplizumab, an anti-CD2 antibody, on alloreactive T-cell subsets in allogeneic mixed lymphocyte reactions made from human PBMCs. What the study reported, not specific to this receptor: The cumulative frequency of alloreactive sequences traceable to unstimulated CD4+ memory T cells was significantly reduced by siplizumab. Among mappable alloreactive CD4+ clones, the Treg-derived fraction averaged around 70% with siplizumab versus about 27% in control reactions. Compared with memory T cells, unstimulated naive T cells appeared more diverse, and naive cells seemed to make a substantial contribution to the alloresponse. Whether proliferating Tregs from siplizumab cultures were suppressive was not functionally confirmed. Sequences below about 10^-5 frequency were poorly captured, so only a minor fraction of alloreactive clones could be mapped to unstimulated subsets. For roughly 75-97% of proliferating CD4+ or CD8+ clones, no naive or memory phenotype could be assigned.

Sorted unstimulated T cells and proliferating T cells recovered from mixed lymphocyte reactions were subjected to TCRbeta CDR3 sequencing. Fresh whole blood from roughly 10 HLA-typed healthy donors was used to isolate PBMCs. This clone has only one observation. Its antigen is not yet known. No clone much larger than this one lies a single base away; base qualities are absent. Library construction relied on the immunoSEQ multiplex PCR assay. Roughly 10^5 TCR templates per sample were assayed on the deep sequencing platform. Genomic DNA extracted from sorted T cells was the material used for TCRbeta CDR3 sequencing. From the authors' description of their analysis: The R programming language was used for the clonal analysis of the TCRbeta CDR3 data. Unstimulated samples were compared with post-reaction CFSE-low samples to define alloreactive CD4+ and CD8+ clones. Regulatory or non-regulatory origin of alloreactive CD4+ clones was assigned by matching sequences to the sorted unstimulated Treg and non-Treg repertoires. Not all clones reach the TCRdb copy of this immuneACCESS table, which keeps in-frame sequences only. Checked studies attribute under half of the gap to unresolved V genes and leave the rest unexplained. From that table come the V and J calls and clone size; the DNA was used to work out D and trimming. Within this sample are approximately 75,000 clones, with about 92% of them counted one time only. The ten most abundant clones make up less than 5.5% of the sample.

Taken from cysteine to phenylalanine, the CDR3 has 15 residues. Kept here is only the CDR3 DNA, which spans 45 bases and is read in frame from base 1. From V the trimming removes 4 bases and from J it removes 2 bases, while the gene matches leave 8 bases of the junction unaccounted for. CDR1 and CDR2 were assigned from the germline V gene as SGHRS and YFSETQ. The rearrangement joined TRBV5-1 to TRBJ2-7; TRBD1 lines up with 8 middle nucleotides. Sequenced material: CD8+ T cells sorted from blood. The source of this sequence is a human donor in good health. CDR3 protein: CASSVGTGEAYEQYF. The nucleotide sequence is given as TGCGCCAGCAGCGTCGGGACAGGCGAAGCCTACGAGCAGTACTTC.